This is a list of T cell receptor beta chains from one sample in a study of radiotherapy plus CTLA-4 blockade in lung cancer. The assay was immunoSEQ multiplex PCR, and TCRdb's table has in-frame clones only and misses some. The sample records some 92,000 clones, 75% to 90% being singletons. Sequencing used peripheral blood, obtained from a patient treated with radiotherapy plus ipilimumab. Receptors were obtained from a human donor with non-small cell lung cancer who had a partial response to radiotherapy plus ipilimumab. The CDR3 runs from the conserved cysteine through the conserved F or W. D genes are given only for firm matches. Not all rows give a size; the values are once, few, many and, for expanded clones, a class.

v_gene,abundance,d_gene,j_gene,CDR3nt,CDR3aa
TRBV4-1,NA,TRBD2,TRBJ2-1,TGCGCCAGCAGCCAAGACCCAAGCGGGGGCGGCAATGAGCAGTTCTTC,CASSQDPSGGGNEQFF
TRBV19,NA,NA,TRBJ2-4,TGTGCCAGTAGTTCTCGAGGACTGGTAGCCAAAAACATTCAGTACTTC,CASSSRGLVAKNIQYF
TRBV27,NA,TRBD1,TRBJ1-1,TGTGCCAGCAGTTGGGGACAGACTACAGAAGCTTTCTTT,CASSWGQTTEAFF
TRBV5-1,NA,NA,TRBJ2-1,TGCGCCAGCAGCTTGTACGCGGGTACAGCCCCTAATGAGCAGTTCTTC,CASSLYAGTAPNEQFF
TRBV19,once,TRBD1,TRBJ2-3,TGTGCCAGTAGTTCCAGACAGGGGGCCGGAGATACGCAGTATTTT,CASSSRQGAGDTQYF
TRBV7-9,once,TRBD2,TRBJ2-1,TGTGCCAGCAGCACGGGACTAGCGGGAGACAATGAGCAGTTCTTC,CASSTGLAGDNEQFF
TRBV7-2,NA,NA,TRBJ1-4,TGTGCCAGCGGAATGGGGGGGGCGCGAAATGAAAAACTGTTTTTT,CASGMGGARNEKLFF
TRBV7-9,NA,TRBD1,TRBJ1-4,TGTGCCAGCAGACCGGGACAGTCTGCAACTAATGAAAAACTGTTTTTT,CASRPGQSATNEKLFF
TRBV7-3,NA,NA,TRBJ2-7,TGTGCCAGCAGCTTAACGCAGGGGTCCTACGAGCAGTACTTC,CASSLTQGSYEQYF
TRBV7-2,NA,NA,TRBJ1-3,TGTGCCAGCAGCGTAAGAGTTCATGGAAACACCATATATTTT,CASSVRVHGNTIYF